This T cell receptor beta chain was recovered during a study of cytomegalovirus exposure and HLA in healthy donors. The overall study: The 120 validation repertoires, a later analysis reported, used the same platform as the roughly 650 repertoires from the first cohort. General observations from the study: TCR sequences were mostly rare, though some public TCRs occurred in many donors.

Germline CDR1 reads PRHDT; CDR2 reads FYEKMQ (reference sequence). The CDR3 has 13 residues. V was trimmed by 1 base and J by 2 bases, leaving 6 bases between them. Sequenced by immunoSEQ multiplex PCR; TCRdb stores in-frame clones only, minus some. The sample holds about 150,000 clones; approximately 91% are singletons and the top ten take approximately 3.2%. The donors were members of the validation cohort, which comprised about 130 subjects and was separate from the first cohort of around 700 subjects. As concerns this clone: Its matching antigen is unknown.

The J gene is TRBJ2-7, the V gene TRBV13, with D maybe TRBD1 (5 bases). Material for sequencing was PBMCs. This clonotype originated in a woman aged 18-30 years in good health and CMV-seropositive. CDR3 coding DNA: TGTGCCAGCAGCTTAGTCAGGGCCTACGAGCAGTACTTC. Protein sequence: CASSLVRAYEQYF.